This TCR beta chain comes out of a study of early T cells in non-severe SARS-CoV-2 infection. One entry per CDR3 protein results from TCRdb running MiXCR on the 5' RACE reads. In the table there are roughly 51,000 distinct CDR3 sequences, about 6.5% of which are singletons. Germline V gives CDR1 ENHRY, CDR2 SYGVKD. This CDR3 contains 20 residues. V shed 2 bases and J 0 bases; nucleotides not matched to a gene: 18. The receptor was derived from an adult who was a healthcare worker with PCR-confirmed SARS-CoV-2 infection or an uninfected control (not recorded which). The rearrangement uses TRBV10-3 and TRBJ1-1; 7 bases are a match to TRBD1. The sequencing used whole blood, collected at baseline. CDR3 region: CAISEPLRQGSALVNTEAFF. CDR3 bases: TGTGCCATCAGTGAGCCGCTCCGACAGGGTTCGGCCCTGGTGAACACTGAAGCTTTCTTT.